The 28 T cell receptor beta chains presented below share a single source sample, sequenced in a study of T cell responses to AZD1222 COVID-19 vaccine. Only in-frame clones appear in the TCRdb table, and some are missing; sequencing was by immunoSEQ multiplex PCR. The table has about 170,000 clones, over 85% seen once. The sample consisted of peripheral blood, taken on day 0 of AZD1222 vaccination. Receptor source: an adult in good health.

The genes are TRBV29-1 and TRBJ2-7; TRBD1 matches at 8 bases. CDR3 length: 13 residues. Germline V CDR1 and CDR2: SQVTM, ANQGSEA. The trim removed 7 bases at V and 3 bases at J, leaving 8 bases unmatched. As DNA, the CDR3 is TGCAGCGCTTCGACAGGGGAAAGCTACGAGCAGTACTTC. It yields the protein CSASTGESYEQYF.

The V and J genes are TRBV11-3 and TRBJ2-1; TRBD2 matches at 14 bases. The CDR3 consists of 16 residues. Germline V gene sequence: CDR1 SGHNT, CDR2 YENEEA. V lost 5 bases to trimming and J lost 9 bases; unmatched junction nucleotides: 9. Here the CDR3 reads CASSPPGLAGESEQFF. CDR3 coding DNA: TGTGCCAGCAGCCCGCCGGGACTAGCGGGAGAGAGTGAGCAGTTCTTC.

This chain uses TRBV6-6 with TRBJ1-2; the D gene is possibly TRBD1 (5 bases). V gave up 4 bases and J gave up 6 bases, with 18 bases separating them. Germline V gene sequence: CDR1 MNHNY, CDR2 SVGAGI (reference sequence). The CDR3 covers 15 residues. The CDR3 bases are TGTGCCAGCAGTTGGGACGGAGAGCAAACCGATGGCTACACCTTC. Protein: CASSWDGEQTDGYTF.

This clone was seen a single time. The rearrangement joins TRBV12-3 or TRBV12-4 to TRBJ1-3; D gene ambiguous. This CDR3 contains 12 residues. V was cut by 4 bases and J by 7 bases, with 8 bases left in between. The CDR3: CASSSLGNTIYF. The CDR3 DNA sequence: TGTGCCAGCAGTTCTTTGGGGAACACCATATATTTT.

The gene calls are TRBV19 and TRBJ1-2; D is perhaps TRBD1 (5 bases). V was cut by 9 bases and J by 5 bases, with 10 bases left in between. CDR1 LNHDA and CDR2 SQIVND come from the germline V gene (reference sequence). CDR3 size: 11 residues. The CDR3 spells CASAWGYGYTF. CDR3 DNA sequence: TGTGCCAGCGCCTGGGGGTATGGCTACACCTTC. The full variable domain, rest sourced from reference TRBV19 and TRBJ1-2, is DGGITQSPKYLFRKEGQNVTLSCEQNLNHDAMYWYRQDPGQGLRLIYYSQIVNDFQKGDIAEGYSVSREKKESFPLTVTSAQKNPTAFYLCASAWGYGYTFGSGTRLTVV.

This chain joins TRBV11-2 and TRBJ2-7; 11 nucleotides agree with TRBD2. Trimming cost V 5 bases and J 3 bases; bases outside gene matches: 9. This CDR3 is 16 amino acids long. CDR1 is SGHAT, CDR2 FQNNGV, per germline. CDR3 DNA sequence: TGTGCCAGCAGCCTGGACCAACTAGCGGGGGTCTACGAGCAGTACTTC. Translation: CASSLDQLAGVYEQYF.

The chain links TRBV12-3 or TRBV12-4 to TRBJ1-6, with D perhaps TRBD1 (5 bases). V was cut by 3 bases and J by 9 bases, with 9 bases left in between. CDR3 length: 13 amino acids. CDR3: CASSFGAISPLHF. CDR3 nucleotide sequence: TGTGCCAGCAGTTTTGGGGCTATTTCACCCCTCCACTTT.

The J gene is TRBJ2-7, the V gene TRBV5-4, with 7 bases identical to TRBD2. CDR3 length: 13 residues. Germline-derived CDR1 and CDR2 are SGHNT and YYREEE (reference sequence). V lost 0 bases to trimming and J lost 10 bases; unmatched junction nucleotides: 7. The CDR3 nucleotides read TGTGCCAGCAGCTTGGCCGGGAGGAGCCCTCAGTACTTC. Its protein is CASSLAGRSPQYF.

The chain employs TRBV6-5 and TRBJ1-2; 8 bases map to TRBD1. With 6 bases clipped from V and 6 bases from J, the junction kept 6 bases outside the gene matches. Looked up from germline, CDR1 is MNHEY and CDR2 is SVGAGI. CDR3 size: 13 residues. For the CDR3, the DNA is TGTGCCAGCAGAGATTTACAGGGGGATGGCTACACCTTC. Its translation is CASRDLQGDGYTF.

The gene calls are TRBV2 and TRBJ1-1; 8 bases line up with TRBD1. The CDR3 contains 14 residues. Germline trimming cut 5 bases from V and 3 bases from J; bases unmatched to any gene: 5. Per the germline V gene, CDR1 is SNHLY and CDR2 is FYNNEI. The DNA of the CDR3 is TGTGCCAGCAGTACTGGACAGGGTCACACTGAAGCTTTCTTT. Translating it yields CASSTGQGHTEAFF.

The rearrangement uses TRBV23-1 and TRBJ1-3; perhaps TRBD1 as D (5 bases). TRBV23-1 falls under the ORF class, with uncertain function. V lost 3 bases, J lost 0 bases, and 12 bases lay in between. The CDR3 extends over 16 amino acids. The chain's CDR3 is CASSHDEGSSGNTIYF. The CDR3 DNA is TGCGCCAGCAGTCATGACGAGGGGAGCTCTGGAAACACCATATATTTT.

The chain uses TRBV19 and TRBJ2-1; a weak D match, TRBD2 (7 bases). Trimming stripped 3 bases from V and 1 base from J, with 13 bases between. The CDR3 runs 16 residues. Germline lookup yields CDR1 LNHDA and CDR2 SQIVND (reference sequence). CDR3 region: CASSMGRGPSYNEQFF. DNA of the CDR3: TGTGCCAGTAGTATGGGGCGGGGGCCATCCTACAATGAGCAGTTCTTC.

This rearrangement joins TRBV5-1 to TRBJ1-2; 7 bases are a match to TRBD1. Germline V gene sequence: CDR1 SGHRS, CDR2 YFSETQ. The CDR3 is 14 residues long. The trim removed 0 bases at V and 5 bases at J, leaving 4 bases unmatched. The CDR3 sequence is CASSLDRGGYGYTF. The CDR3 DNA is TGCGCCAGCAGCTTGGACAGGGGAGGATATGGCTACACCTTC.

The chain combines TRBV5-1 with TRBJ1-1; TRBD1 is a possible D gene (5 bases). V lost 1 base and J lost 4, with 14 bases in between. The CDR3 spans 15 residues. Germline values: CDR1 SGHRS, CDR2 YFSETQ. The DNA of the CDR3 is TGCGCCAGCAGCTTGTATCAGGGTGGAGGCACTGAAGCTTTCTTT. It encodes CASSLYQGGGTEAFF.

The rearrangement links TRBV10-3 to TRBJ2-7, with a tentative D call TRBD2 (5 bases). This CDR3 has 13 residues. The germline V gene has CDR1 ENHRY and CDR2 SYGVKD. Trimming cost V 5 bases and J 6 bases, with 14 bases left between them. The CDR3: CAISRSQDFEQYF. The CDR3 nucleotides are TGTGCCATCAGTAGGTCCCAGGACTTCGAGCAGTACTTC.

The DNA for the CDR3 is TGTGCCAGCAGCCGCCGGGACGGCCAAGAGACCCAGTACTTC. It translates to CASSRRDGQETQYF. The V gene is TRBV3-1 (or the pseudogene TRBV3-2), the J gene TRBJ2-5; D may match TRBD1 or TRBD2 (5 bases each). With 4 bases removed from V and 1 base from J, the gap between germline ends came to 10 bases. Germline loops: CDR1 LGHDT, CDR2 YNNKEL (reference sequence). The CDR3 contains 14 residues.

The J gene is TRBJ2-3, the V gene TRBV5-4; D may be TRBD2 (5 bases). V lost 1 base to trimming and J lost 4 bases, with 16 bases between them. Germline values: CDR1 SGHNT, CDR2 YYREEE (reference sequence). The CDR3 is 16 amino acids. This chain's CDR3 is CASSLLSGSLADTQYF. CDR3 nucleotides: TGTGCCAGCAGCTTGTTGAGCGGCTCATTGGCAGATACGCAGTATTTT.

This chain uses TRBV4-1 with TRBJ2-1, with TRBD2 matching over 12 bases. CDR1 and CDR2 (germline): MGHRA, YSYEKL. The CDR3 spans 17 residues. V lost 3 bases, J lost 4 bases, and 7 bases stayed unmatched. This CDR3 is CASSHSVLAGGYNEQFF. CDR3 coding DNA: TGCGCCAGCAGCCATTCTGTACTAGCGGGAGGTTACAATGAGCAGTTCTTC.

V is TRBV19 and J is TRBJ1-5; D is uncertain. There are 16 residues in the CDR3. Germline loops: CDR1 LNHDA, CDR2 SQIVND (reference sequence). V lost 0 bases, J lost 5 bases, and 14 bases lay in between. The CDR3 reads CASSIDNGGNHQPQHF. The CDR3, as DNA: TGTGCCAGTAGTATAGATAACGGAGGAAATCATCAGCCCCAGCATTTT.

The chain uses TRBV7-6 and TRBJ1-2; 7 bases map to TRBD1. The CDR3 is 14 amino acids. Trimming at V came to 5 bases and at J to 8 bases, leaving 11 bases not matched to a gene. The germline V gene encodes CDR1 SGHVS and CDR2 FNYEAQ. The CDR3 DNA sequence: TGTGCCAGCAGCCCTCCGGAGGGGGCGGGAGGCTACACCTTC. Translated: CASSPPEGAGGYTF. The complete variable domain, with remaining parts taken from reference TRBV7-6 and TRBJ1-2, reads GAGVSQSPRYKVTKRGQDVALRCDPISGHVSLYWYRQALGQGPEFLTYFNYEAQQDKSGLPNDRFSAERPEGSISTLTIQRTEQRDSAMYRCASSPPEGAGGYTFGSGTRLTVV.

The CDR3, as DNA: TGTGCCAGCAGTACCAGACAGGGGGCGGATGGCGCTGAAGCTTTCTTT. Encoded protein: CASSTRQGADGAEAFF. The V and J genes are TRBV2 and TRBJ1-1; 10 positions match TRBD1. Unmatched junction bases numbered 12, after V lost 5 bases and J lost 6 bases. Germline loops: CDR1 SNHLY, CDR2 FYNNEI. The length of the CDR3 is 16 residues.

As concerns this clone: Within the sample, other DNA sequences also encode this same CDR3. This chain uses TRBV9 with TRBJ2-7, with 12 bases matching TRBD2. The CDR3 covers 15 residues. J lost 3 bases, V lost 0 bases, and 1 base had no gene match. The germline CDR1 and CDR2 sequences are SGDLS and YYNGEE. In DNA form, the CDR3 reads TGTGCCAGCAGCGTAGGACTAGCGGGAGTCTACGAGCAGTACTTC. This encodes CASSVGLAGVYEQYF.

This clone was recorded once. CDR3 in amino acids: CASSLTGAQETQYF. The CDR3 DNA follows: TGTGCCAGCAGCTTGACCGGGGCTCAAGAGACCCAGTACTTC. The chain uses TRBV5-6 and TRBJ2-5; D may match TRBD1 or TRBD2 (5 bases each). CDR1 is SGHDT and CDR2 is YYEEEE in the germline V gene. The ends were cut back, 1 base at V and 2 bases at J, with 9 bases in the middle. CDR3 size: 14 residues.

This chain joins TRBV13 and TRBJ2-7; D is undetermined. The germline V gene has CDR1 PRHDT and CDR2 FYEKMQ (reference sequence). The V end lost 5 bases, the J end lost 4 bases, and 6 bases lay between the germline ends. This CDR3 is built from 11 residues. The CDR3 coding sequence is TGTGCCAGCAGCCAGCTATACGAGCAGTACTTC. Translation: CASSQLYEQYF.

The chain links TRBV18 to TRBJ2-4, with 7 bases fitting TRBD2. Unmatched junction bases numbered 4, after V lost 2 bases and J lost 6 bases. This CDR3 comprises 14 residues. CDR1 is KGHSH and CDR2 is LQKENI in the germline V gene. CDR3 protein: CASSPFGEGNIQYF. As DNA, the CDR3 is TGTGCCAGCTCACCATTCGGGGAGGGAAACATTCAGTACTTC. Full variable domain (missing parts from reference TRBV18 and TRBJ2-4): NAGVMQNPRHLVRRRGQEARLRCSPMKGHSHVYWYRQLPEEGLKFMVYLQKENIIDESGMPKERFSAEFPKEGPSILRIQQVVRGDSAAYFCASSPFGEGNIQYFGAGTRLSVL.

V and J are TRBV5-1 and TRBJ1-6, with 9 bases matching TRBD1. CDR3 length: 16 amino acids. The ends lost 0 bases at V and 10 bases at J; junction bases unmatched: 8. The germline gives CDR1 SGHRS, CDR2 YFSETQ. Written as DNA, the CDR3 is TGCGCCAGCAGCTTGGATCAGGGGACAGGGCAGTCACCCCTCCACTTT. Amino acid sequence: CASSLDQGTGQSPLHF.

The J gene is TRBJ1-1, the V gene TRBV21-1. TRBV21-1 is a documented pseudogene. This CDR3 has 13 amino acids. The CDR3 region has the DNA TGTGCCAGCAGCAACTCGGTGAACACTGAAGCTTTCTTT. This sequence encodes CASSNSVNTEAFF.

The chain uses TRBV6-5 and TRBJ1-5; 7 positions agree with TRBD1. CDR3 length equals 15 residues. Germline V CDR1 and CDR2: MNHEY, SVGAGI. V trimming: 2 bases; J trimming: 6 bases; junction bases outside the gene matches: 7. CDR3 DNA: TGTGCCAGCAGTTACGATACGACAGGGACTCAGCCCCAGCATTTT. Its protein is CASSYDTTGTQPQHF.